Listed below are T cell receptor beta chains from one sample, sequenced in a study of blood T cell repertoires in COVID-19. Here immunoSEQ multiplex PCR was the method, and the copy in TCRdb shows in-frame clones only, minus some. The data contain about 150,000 clones, 84% of them singletons. Sequenced sample: peripheral blood. All receptors derive from a woman aged 45-65 years with acute or convalescent COVID-19. Both conserved end residues are part of each CDR3. D genes are given only for firm matches.

- TRBJ2-7 TRBV27 CASSPMTSYEQYF
TRBD2 TRBJ2-3 TRBV6-5 CARFLGGDTDTQYF
TRBD1 TRBJ1-2 TRBV28 CASSLSGTGGGGYTF
- TRBJ1-5 TRBV28 CASSFPQLLLPQPQHF
TRBD1 TRBJ2-5 TRBV12-5 CASGLADRGETQYF
- TRBJ1-4 TRBV6-2/TRBV6-3 CASSYPLDSSSEKLFF
- TRBJ2-2 TRBV9 CASSPGLDRTGELFF
TRBD1 TRBJ1-2 TRBV10-3 CAIRESGTVRGYGYTF
TRBD2 TRBJ2-7 TRBV3-1/TRBV3-2 CASSQGLAGERHF
TRBD1 TRBJ2-7 TRBV28 CASTHQTGPLREQYF
- TRBJ2-6 TRBV7-9 CASRSGRRGSGANVLTF
TRBD1 TRBJ2-2 TRBV19 CASRDSLNTGELFF
- TRBJ2-1 TRBV27 CASSSPMTVGYNEQFF
TRBD1 TRBJ1-6 TRBV25-1 CASSGTGAHPLHF
TRBD2 TRBJ2-1 TRBV9 CASSVVAGGYNEQFF
TRBD1 TRBJ1-4 TRBV7-2 CASSLAQQGTNEKLFF
- TRBJ1-1 TRBV7-2 CASSPDIENTEAFF
- TRBJ1-2 TRBV6-5 CASSLDRLYGYTF
- TRBJ1-4 TRBV6-1 CASSEGQVEKLFF
TRBD2 TRBJ2-2 TRBV18 CASSQVLAGNTGELFF
- TRBJ2-7 TRBV5-8 CASSLTGLRYEQYF
- TRBJ2-3 TRBV2 CASRKEQVTDTQYF
TRBD2 TRBJ2-1 TRBV30 CAWSPSGRARQFF
TRBD1 TRBJ1-1 TRBV28 CASRHNLSGGRAFF
TRBD2 TRBJ2-3 TRBV5-1 CASSLAGHTDTQYF
- TRBJ2-5 TRBV7-6 CASSLTPDSQTQYF
TRBD2 TRBJ2-3 TRBV7-9 CASSLTSGVNTQYF